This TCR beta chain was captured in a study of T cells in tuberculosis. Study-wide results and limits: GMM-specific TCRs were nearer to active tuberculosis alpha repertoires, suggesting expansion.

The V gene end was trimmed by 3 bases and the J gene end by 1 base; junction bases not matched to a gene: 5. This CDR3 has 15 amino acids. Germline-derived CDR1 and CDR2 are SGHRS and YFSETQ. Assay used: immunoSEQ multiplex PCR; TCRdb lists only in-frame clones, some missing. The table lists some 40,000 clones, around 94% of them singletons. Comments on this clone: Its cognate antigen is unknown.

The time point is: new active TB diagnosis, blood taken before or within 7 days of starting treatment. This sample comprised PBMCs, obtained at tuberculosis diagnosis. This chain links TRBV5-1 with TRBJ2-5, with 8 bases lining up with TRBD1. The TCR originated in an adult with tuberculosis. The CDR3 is CASSSPQGGQETQYF. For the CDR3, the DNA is TGCGCCAGCAGCTCCCCACAGGGGGGCCAAGAGACCCAGTACTTC.